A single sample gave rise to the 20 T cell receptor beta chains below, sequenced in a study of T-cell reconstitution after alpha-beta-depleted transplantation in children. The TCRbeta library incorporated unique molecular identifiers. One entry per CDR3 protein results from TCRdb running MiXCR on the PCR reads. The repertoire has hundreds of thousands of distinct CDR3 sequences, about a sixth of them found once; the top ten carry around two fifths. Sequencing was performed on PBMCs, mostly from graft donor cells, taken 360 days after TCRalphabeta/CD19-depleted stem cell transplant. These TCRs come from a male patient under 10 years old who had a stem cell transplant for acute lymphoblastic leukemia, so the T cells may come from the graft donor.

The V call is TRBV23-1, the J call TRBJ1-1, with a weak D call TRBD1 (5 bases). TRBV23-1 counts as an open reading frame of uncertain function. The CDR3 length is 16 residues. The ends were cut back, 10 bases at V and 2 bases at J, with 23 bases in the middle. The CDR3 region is CATKQEVGGINTEAFF. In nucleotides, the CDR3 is TGCGCCACCAAACAGGAGGTTGGGGGTATTAACACTGAAGCTTTCTTT.

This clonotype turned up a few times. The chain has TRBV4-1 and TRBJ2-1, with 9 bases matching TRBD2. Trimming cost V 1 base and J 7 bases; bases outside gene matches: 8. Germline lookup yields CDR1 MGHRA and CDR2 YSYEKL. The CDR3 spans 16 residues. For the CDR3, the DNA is TGCGCCAGCAGCCAAGCCCGCGGGAGGGCCTGGAATGAGCAGTTCTTC. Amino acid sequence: CASSQARGRAWNEQFF.

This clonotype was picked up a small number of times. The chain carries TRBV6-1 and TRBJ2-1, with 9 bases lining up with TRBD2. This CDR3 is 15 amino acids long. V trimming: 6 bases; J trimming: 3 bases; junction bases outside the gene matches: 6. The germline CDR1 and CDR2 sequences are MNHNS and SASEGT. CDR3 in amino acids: CASSETSGLYNEQFF. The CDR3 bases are TGTGCCAGCAGCGAGACTAGCGGCCTCTACAATGAGCAGTTCTTC.

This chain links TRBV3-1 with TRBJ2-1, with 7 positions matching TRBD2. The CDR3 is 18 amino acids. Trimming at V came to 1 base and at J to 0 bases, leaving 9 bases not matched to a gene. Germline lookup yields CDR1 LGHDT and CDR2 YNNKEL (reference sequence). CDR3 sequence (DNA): TGTGCCAGCAGCCAAGCACTCCTAGCGGATAGCTCCTACAATGAGCAGTTCTTC. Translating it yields CASSQALLADSSYNEQFF.

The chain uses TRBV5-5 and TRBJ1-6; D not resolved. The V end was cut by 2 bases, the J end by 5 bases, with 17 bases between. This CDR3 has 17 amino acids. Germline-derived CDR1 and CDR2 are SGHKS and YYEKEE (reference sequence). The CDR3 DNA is TGTGCCAGCAGCTTATTCGGTGGCGCAGCTAATAATTCACCCCTCCACTTT. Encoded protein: CASSLFGGAANNSPLHF.

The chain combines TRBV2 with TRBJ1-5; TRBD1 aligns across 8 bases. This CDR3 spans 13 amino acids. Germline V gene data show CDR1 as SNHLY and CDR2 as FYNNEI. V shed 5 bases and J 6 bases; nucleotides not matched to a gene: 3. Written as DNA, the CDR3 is TGTGCCAGCAGTACCAGGGGGCGTCAGCCCCAGCATTTT. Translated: CASSTRGRQPQHF.

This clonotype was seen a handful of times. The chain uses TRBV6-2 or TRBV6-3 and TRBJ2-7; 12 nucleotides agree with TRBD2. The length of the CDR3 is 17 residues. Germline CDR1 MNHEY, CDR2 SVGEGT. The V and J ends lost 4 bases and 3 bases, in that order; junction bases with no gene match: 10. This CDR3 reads CASSSPTSGSPNYEQYF. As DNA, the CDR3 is TGTGCCAGCAGTTCGCCGACTAGCGGGAGCCCCAACTACGAGCAGTACTTC.

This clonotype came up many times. As DNA, the CDR3 is TGCAGTGCTAGTATCGGGGGCCCTTATAGCAATCAGCCCCAGCATTTT. Amino acid sequence: CSASIGGPYSNQPQHF. The chain carries TRBV20-1 and TRBJ1-5; D might be TRBD1 (6 bases). The germline V gene has CDR1 DFQATT and CDR2 SNEGSKA (reference sequence). V gave up 3 bases and J gave up 0 bases, with 15 bases separating them. This CDR3 is 16 amino acids long.

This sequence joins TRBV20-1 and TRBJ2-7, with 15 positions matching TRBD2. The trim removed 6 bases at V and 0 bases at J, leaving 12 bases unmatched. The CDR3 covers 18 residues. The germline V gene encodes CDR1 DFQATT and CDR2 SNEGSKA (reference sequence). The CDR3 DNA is TGCAGTGCGCCCTCTCGGACTAGCGGGAGGGCCGGCTCCTACGAGCAGTACTTC. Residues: CSAPSRTSGRAGSYEQYF.

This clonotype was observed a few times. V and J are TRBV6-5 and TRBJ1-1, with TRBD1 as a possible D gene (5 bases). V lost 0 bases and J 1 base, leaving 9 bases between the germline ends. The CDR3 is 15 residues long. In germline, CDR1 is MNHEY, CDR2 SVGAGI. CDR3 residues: CASSYSFTGNTEAFF. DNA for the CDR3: TGTGCCAGCAGTTACTCTTTCACAGGGAACACTGAAGCTTTCTTT.

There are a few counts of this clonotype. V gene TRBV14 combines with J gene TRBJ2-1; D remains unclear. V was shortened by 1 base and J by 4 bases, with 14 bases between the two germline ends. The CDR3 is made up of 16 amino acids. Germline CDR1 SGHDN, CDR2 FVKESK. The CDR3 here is CASSQGRQALYNEQFF. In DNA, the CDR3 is TGTGCCAGCAGCCAAGGCAGGCAGGCATTATACAATGAGCAGTTCTTC. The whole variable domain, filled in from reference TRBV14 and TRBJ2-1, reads EAGVTQFPSHSVIEKGQTVTLRCDPISGHDNLYWYRRVMGKEIKFLLHFVKESKQDESGMPNNRFLAERTGGTYSTLKVQPAELEDSGVYFCASSQGRQALYNEQFFGPGTRLTVL.

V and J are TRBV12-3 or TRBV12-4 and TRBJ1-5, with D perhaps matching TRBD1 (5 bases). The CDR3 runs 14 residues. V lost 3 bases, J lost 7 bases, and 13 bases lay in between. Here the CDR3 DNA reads TGTGCCAGCAGTTTTGGGGTGACAGAACAGCCCCAGCATTTT. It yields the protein CASSFGVTEQPQHF.

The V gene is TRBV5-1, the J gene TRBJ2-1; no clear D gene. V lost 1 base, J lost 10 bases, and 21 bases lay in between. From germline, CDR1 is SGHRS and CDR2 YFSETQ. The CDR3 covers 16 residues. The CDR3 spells CASSLRLVSSAQEQFF. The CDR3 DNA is TGCGCCAGCAGCTTGAGGCTCGTATCGTCCGCCCAAGAGCAGTTCTTC.

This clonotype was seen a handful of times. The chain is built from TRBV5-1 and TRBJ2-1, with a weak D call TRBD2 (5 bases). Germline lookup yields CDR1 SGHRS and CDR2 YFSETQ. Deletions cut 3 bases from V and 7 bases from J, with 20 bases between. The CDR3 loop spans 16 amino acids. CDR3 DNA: TGCGCCAGCAGCTGGGCCGGGGATCCCCTTCGGAATGAGCAGTTCTTC. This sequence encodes CASSWAGDPLRNEQFF.

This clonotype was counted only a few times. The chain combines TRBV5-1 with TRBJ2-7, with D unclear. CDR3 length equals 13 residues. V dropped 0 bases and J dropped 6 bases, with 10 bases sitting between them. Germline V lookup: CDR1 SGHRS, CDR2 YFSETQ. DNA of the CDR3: TGCGCCAGCAGCTTGGGACCCTCACGCGAGCAGTACTTC. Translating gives CASSLGPSREQYF.

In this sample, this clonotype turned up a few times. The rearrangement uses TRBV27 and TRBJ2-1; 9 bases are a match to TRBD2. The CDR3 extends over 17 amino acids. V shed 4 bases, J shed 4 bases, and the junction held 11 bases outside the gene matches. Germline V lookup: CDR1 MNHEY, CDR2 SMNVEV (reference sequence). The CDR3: CASSSPSTSGPYNEQFF. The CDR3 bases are TGTGCCAGCAGTTCCCCTTCGACTAGCGGCCCTTACAATGAGCAGTTCTTC.

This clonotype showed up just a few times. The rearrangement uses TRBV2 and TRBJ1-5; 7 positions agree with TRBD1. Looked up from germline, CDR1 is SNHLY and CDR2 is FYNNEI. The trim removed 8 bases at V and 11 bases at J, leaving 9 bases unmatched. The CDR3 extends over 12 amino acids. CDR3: CASCAGGLSQHF. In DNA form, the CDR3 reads TGTGCCAGCTGTGCAGGGGGTTTGTCCCAGCATTTT.

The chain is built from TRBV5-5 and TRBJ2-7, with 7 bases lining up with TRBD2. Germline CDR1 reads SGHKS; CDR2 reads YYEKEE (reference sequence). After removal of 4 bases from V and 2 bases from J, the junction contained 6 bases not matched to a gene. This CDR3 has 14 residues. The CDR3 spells CASSLHGGTYEQYF. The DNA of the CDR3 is TGTGCCAGCAGCCTCCACGGGGGGACCTACGAGCAGTACTTC.

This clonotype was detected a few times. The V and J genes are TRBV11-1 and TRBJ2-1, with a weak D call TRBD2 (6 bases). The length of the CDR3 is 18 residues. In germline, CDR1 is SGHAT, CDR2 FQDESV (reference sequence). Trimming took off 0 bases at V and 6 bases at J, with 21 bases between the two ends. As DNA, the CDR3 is TGTGCCAGCAGCTTAGCGGGCGGGATGACGATCGGCGGCAATGAGCAGTTCTTC. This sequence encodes CASSLAGGMTIGGNEQFF.

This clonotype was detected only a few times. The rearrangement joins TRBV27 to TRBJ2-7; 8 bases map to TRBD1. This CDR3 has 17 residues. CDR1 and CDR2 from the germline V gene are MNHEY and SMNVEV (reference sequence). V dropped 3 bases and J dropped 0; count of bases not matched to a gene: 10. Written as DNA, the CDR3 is TGTGCCAGCAGTTTGGCCGGGACAGGCCCCTTCTCCTACGAGCAGTACTTC. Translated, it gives CASSLAGTGPFSYEQYF.